The 24 T cell receptor beta chains presented below share a single source sample, sequenced in a study of cytomegalovirus exposure and HLA in healthy donors. The PCR ran on 60 Vbeta and 13 Jbeta primers. The assay was immunoSEQ multiplex PCR, and TCRdb's table has in-frame clones only and misses some. Of over 70,000 clones in the sample, about 67% are singletons; the top ten hold 9.5% to 12%. The source material was PBMCs. The source is a human donor in good health.

The chain carries TRBV6-6 and TRBJ2-5; 8 nucleotides match TRBD2. Losses at the gene ends were 4 bases for V and 5 bases for J; bases not matched to a gene: 12. From germline, CDR1 is MNHNY and CDR2 SVGAGI (reference sequence). The CDR3 has 16 amino acids. CDR3 sequence (DNA): TGTGCCAGCAGTTTCGGGACTAGTAAGTTTCCGGAGACCCAGTACTTC. It encodes CASSFGTSKFPETQYF.

The chain uses TRBV30 and TRBJ1-5; D gene ambiguous. This CDR3 has 14 residues. V gave up 2 bases and J gave up 2 bases, with 10 bases separating them. From germline, CDR1 is GTSNPN and CDR2 SVGIG (reference sequence). The CDR3 bases are TGTGCCTGGAGTCCGCCGAGGGGCAATCAGCCCCAGCATTTT. It translates to CAWSPPRGNQPQHF.

The J gene is TRBJ2-7, the V gene TRBV29-1; TRBD1 matches 7 bases. Germline trimming cut 6 bases from V and 0 bases from J; bases unmatched to any gene: 5. The CDR3 consists of 13 residues. CDR1 is SQVTM, CDR2 ANQGSEA, per germline. This CDR3 reads CSVLDRNSYEQYF. The CDR3 DNA sequence: TGCAGCGTATTGGACAGGAACTCCTACGAGCAGTACTTC.

The chain couples TRBV11-2 to TRBJ1-2; TRBD1 aligns across 7 bases. With V trimmed by 3 bases and J by 3 bases, 1 base remained unmatched. The CDR3 length is 13 residues. Looked up from germline, CDR1 is SGHAT and CDR2 is FQNNGV. The CDR3: CASSLTGYYGYTF. For the CDR3, the DNA is TGTGCCAGCAGCTTGACAGGGTACTATGGCTACACCTTC.

This clone was found a few times. The V and J genes are TRBV6-5 and TRBJ1-2; TRBD1 matches 11 bases. V dropped 6 bases and J dropped 4; count of bases not matched to a gene: 1. The CDR3 length is 13 residues. Germline CDR1 MNHEY, CDR2 SVGAGI. The DNA for the CDR3 is TGTGCCAGCAGGGGGACAGGGGGCTATGGCTACACCTTC. Its protein product is CASRGTGGYGYTF.

This clone appeared a few times. CDR3: CASSVSAGASGQPQHF. In nucleotides, the CDR3 is TGTGCCAGCAGTGTATCGGCAGGGGCCTCGGGGCAGCCCCAGCATTTT. The chain joins TRBV6-1 to TRBJ1-5; possible D gene TRBD1, 6 bases. Germline assignment: CDR1 MNHNS and CDR2 SASEGT. This CDR3 region has 16 residues. Between the trimmed V and J ends, which lost 4 bases and 7 bases, there was a span of 20 bases.

The CDR3 DNA follows: TGTGCCAGCAGCTTCACATCAGTCCCCTACGAGCAGTACTTC. It is translated as CASSFTSVPYEQYF. The J gene is TRBJ2-7, the V gene TRBV5-8; no reliable D call. Looked up from germline, CDR1 is SGHTS and CDR2 is YDEGEE. The CDR3 consists of 14 residues. Trimming shortened V by 2 bases and J by 2 bases, and 11 bases separated the two germline ends.

The chain combines TRBV6-5 with TRBJ2-7, with a possible D match to TRBD1 (6 bases). The CDR3 runs to 13 residues. Trimming cost V 6 bases and J 0 bases, with 9 bases left between them. CDR1 is MNHEY, CDR2 SVGAGI, per germline. The CDR3 region is CASRRTASYEQYF. The CDR3 DNA is TGTGCCAGCAGAAGGACAGCCTCCTACGAGCAGTACTTC.

This chain uses TRBV7-8 with TRBJ2-5; 12 bases are shared with TRBD2. With 3 bases clipped from V and 5 bases from J, the junction kept 7 bases outside the gene matches. Looked up from germline, CDR1 is SGHVS and CDR2 is FQNEAQ. The CDR3 sequence is 16 residues long. Here the CDR3 reads CASSFPTSGSGETQYF. The CDR3, as DNA: TGTGCCAGCAGCTTCCCGACTAGCGGGAGTGGGGAGACCCAGTACTTC. Full variable domain (outside the CDR3, taken from reference TRBV7-8 and TRBJ2-5): GAGVSQSPRYKVAKRGQDVALRCDPISGHVSLFWYQQALGQGPEFLTYFQNEAQLDKSGLPSDRFFAERPEGSVSTLKIQRTQQEDSAVYLCASSFPTSGSGETQYFGPGTRLLVL.

V gene TRBV5-1 combines with J gene TRBJ2-2, with D possibly being TRBD2 (6 bases). Trimming took 3 bases from V and 4 from J, leaving 16 bases between them. The CDR3 spans 16 residues. Germline V gives CDR1 SGHRS, CDR2 YFSETQ. The CDR3 DNA follows: TGCGCCAGCAGCTCACTGACTAGTATCGGCACCGGGGAGCTGTTTTTT. This translates into CASSSLTSIGTGELFF.

The chain combines TRBV27 with TRBJ2-3; 7 bases match TRBD2. Germline values: CDR1 MNHEY, CDR2 SMNVEV (reference sequence). The CDR3 length is 18 residues. V lost 6 bases, J lost 1 base, and 16 bases stayed unmatched. The CDR3 loop is CASSLYGGGSMGTDTQYF. In DNA form, the CDR3 reads TGTGCCAGCAGCTTGTATGGCGGCGGGAGTATGGGCACAGATACGCAGTATTTT.

The chain combines TRBV6-6 with TRBJ1-1; 8 bases agree with TRBD1. The trim removed 4 bases at V and 7 bases at J, leaving 8 bases unmatched. CDR1 MNHNY and CDR2 SVGAGI come from the germline V gene (reference sequence). This CDR3 has 14 residues. CDR3 DNA: TGTGCCAGCAGTTCGGACAGGGCGAGTGGTGAAGCTTTCTTT. Protein product: CASSSDRASGEAFF.

The gene calls are TRBV6-5 and TRBJ1-1, with TRBD1 matching over 7 bases. V lost 2 bases to trimming and J lost 6 bases; unmatched junction nucleotides: 6. Looked up from germline, CDR1 is MNHEY and CDR2 is SVGAGI. The CDR3 totals 14 residues. CDR3 in DNA: TGTGCCAGCAGTTACCCAGGGGGAGGATCTGAAGCTTTCTTT. Its translation is CASSYPGGGSEAFF.

Concerning this clone: The junction departs from the called germline gene at one end, perhaps through a read error. The chain joins TRBV29-1 to TRBJ2-1, with TRBD2 as a possible D gene (5 bases). This CDR3 contains 12 residues. CDR1 SQVTM and CDR2 ANQGSEA come from the germline V gene. CDR3 nucleotide sequence: TGCAGCGTTGAACGGGAATACAGTGAGCAGTTCTTC. Its protein product is CSVEREYSEQFF.

There are a few counts of this clone. V and J are TRBV18 and TRBJ1-1; no reliable D call. Looked up from germline, CDR1 is KGHSH and CDR2 is LQKENI. This CDR3 is 12 amino acids long. Trimming removed 3 bases from V and 2 bases from J, with 4 bases in between. CDR3 in amino acids: CASSPTNTEAFF. The CDR3, as DNA: TGTGCCAGCTCACCCACAAACACTGAAGCTTTCTTT.

This clone was counted between two and nine times. The chain carries TRBV6-5 and TRBJ2-7, with D uncertain. Germline CDR1 reads MNHEY; CDR2 reads SVGAGI. The CDR3 has 13 residues. V was shortened by 2 bases and J by 1 base, with 6 bases between the two germline ends. CDR3 nucleotide sequence: TGTGCCAGCAGTTACCCGGGTTCCTACGAGCAGTACTTC. Translation gives CASSYPGSYEQYF.

This clone occurred a few times. The rearrangement links TRBV6-5 to TRBJ1-2, with TRBD1 as a possible D gene (5 bases). Germline V CDR1 and CDR2: MNHEY, SVGAGI. V was shortened by 7 bases and J by 8 bases, with 14 bases between the two germline ends. This CDR3 contains 12 residues. The chain's CDR3 is CASTQGDSGYTF. CDR3 nucleotide sequence: TGTGCCAGCACCCAAGGGGATTCCGGCTACACCTTC.

This clone showed up just a few times. This rearrangement joins TRBV11-3 to TRBJ2-1, with 9 bases aligning to TRBD2. CDR1 is SGHNT, CDR2 YENEEA, per germline. This CDR3 is 14 amino acids long. V dropped 1 base and J dropped 8; count of bases not matched to a gene: 3. This CDR3 reads CASSLGGTSHEQFF. CDR3 in DNA: TGTGCCAGCAGCTTAGGAGGGACTAGCCATGAGCAGTTCTTC.

This clone has just a few counts. The gene calls are TRBV9 and TRBJ1-4, with D possibly matching TRBD1 (6 bases). Trimming took 0 bases from V and 8 from J, leaving 14 bases between them. CDR1 is SGDLS and CDR2 is YYNGEE in the germline V gene. This CDR3 region has 15 residues. Here the CDR3 DNA reads TGTGCCAGCAGCGTAGGGGCAGGCGGGGGCGAAAAACTGTTTTTT. Protein sequence: CASSVGAGGGEKLFF.

The gene calls are TRBV5-8 and TRBJ2-3, with 7 bases identical to TRBD1. The V segment lost 8 bases and the J segment 2 bases; nucleotides outside the gene matches: 11. CDR3 length equals 15 residues. Per germline, CDR1 SGHTS and CDR2 YDEGEE. CDR3: CASSPGQLDTDTQYF. In DNA, the CDR3 is TGTGCCAGTTCCCCGGGACAGTTAGACACAGATACGCAGTATTTT.

The chain recombines TRBV27 with TRBJ2-5; 7 bases match TRBD1. CDR3 size: 17 residues. Germline V gene data show CDR1 as MNHEY and CDR2 as SMNVEV (reference sequence). V lost 6 bases to trimming and J lost 3 bases; unmatched junction nucleotides: 16. The CDR3 spells CASSPLTGTEPKETQYF. In DNA form, the CDR3 reads TGTGCCAGCAGCCCCCTAACCGGGACAGAACCGAAAGAGACCCAGTACTTC.

In its sample, this clone was seen a few times. V is TRBV29-1 and J is TRBJ1-1; D is unclear. The V end lost 7 bases, the J end lost 1 base, and 7 bases lay between the germline ends. The germline gives CDR1 SQVTM, CDR2 ANQGSEA. This CDR3 is built from 11 residues. This CDR3 reads CSACENTEAFF. As DNA, the CDR3 is TGCAGCGCCTGCGAGAACACTGAAGCTTTCTTT.

This rearrangement joins TRBV10-3 to TRBJ2-7; D might be TRBD2 (6 bases). The V and J ends lost 8 bases and 4 bases respectively, with 24 bases between them. CDR3 length equals 16 residues. Germline V gene lookup returns CDR1 ENHRY and CDR2 SYGVKD. As DNA, the CDR3 is TGTGCCATCGGATTGAGGAGGGCCACACAATTTTACGAGCAGTACTTC. Protein: CAIGLRRATQFYEQYF.

The chain has TRBV5-1 and TRBJ2-7; 8 nucleotides align to TRBD1. This CDR3 is built from 14 residues. V shed 4 bases and J 3 bases; nucleotides not matched to a gene: 6. Germline values: CDR1 SGHRS, CDR2 YFSETQ. CDR3 DNA: TGCGCCAGCAGCCGACAGGGGACGAACTACGAGCAGTACTTC. This gives the protein CASSRQGTNYEQYF.